These 11 T cell receptor beta chains originate from one sample sequenced in a study of CD4 T cells in relation to SARS-CoV-2 and coronaviruses. Assay: immunoSEQ multiplex PCR; the TCRdb copy retains only in-frame clones and omits some. Among about 36,000 clones listed, about four fifths were seen once. These receptors' antigens are unknown. The sample comprised naive CD4+ T cells from PBMCs, cultured in vitro. Documented subset: naive CD4+ T cells isolated by negative enrichment. The source is an adult with COVID-19.

The chain carries TRBV27 and TRBJ1-6, with a tentative D call TRBD1 (5 bases). V lost 6 bases, J lost 8 bases, and 20 bases lay in between. CDR1 and CDR2 from the germline V gene are MNHEY and SMNVEV (reference sequence). CDR3 length: 16 amino acids. The CDR3 bases are TGTGCCAGCAGAACCTACAGGTCGGATGGGGATTCACCCCTCCACTTT. Amino acid sequence: CASRTYRSDGDSPLHF.

This chain uses TRBV28 with TRBJ2-1; TRBD2 agrees at 13 bases. This CDR3 is 16 amino acids long. CDR1 and CDR2 from the germline V gene are MDHEN and SYDVKM. V shed 4 bases, J shed 8 bases, and the junction held 8 bases outside the gene matches. The CDR3 is CASSSGTSGMGYEQFF. The CDR3 region has the DNA TGTGCCAGCAGTTCCGGGACTAGCGGGATGGGATATGAGCAGTTCTTC.

The V and J genes are TRBV7-2 and TRBJ2-1, with 15 bases identical to TRBD2. There are 16 residues in the CDR3. J lost 8 bases, V lost 4 bases, and 6 bases had no gene match. Per germline, CDR1 SGHTA and CDR2 FQGNSA. The DNA of the CDR3 is TGTGCCAGCAGCTGGACTAGCGGGAGGGCCGGGGATGAGCAGTTCTTC. It encodes CASSWTSGRAGDEQFF.

The rearrangement uses TRBV6-5 and TRBJ2-3; D may match TRBD1 or TRBD2 (5 bases each). CDR3 length: 14 amino acids. Between the trimmed V and J ends, which lost 5 bases and 4 bases, there was a span of 13 bases. Germline CDR1 MNHEY, CDR2 SVGAGI. The CDR3 nucleotides are TGTGCCAGCAGTCGAGGGGTGGGGCCAGATACGCAGTATTTT. Residues: CASSRGVGPDTQYF.

The chain has TRBV24-1 and TRBJ2-1; TRBD1 might be the D (6 bases). CDR3 length equals 17 residues. Trimming pared 0 bases from V and 3 bases from J, leaving 14 bases between. CDR1 is KGHDR, CDR2 SFDVKD, per germline. The CDR3 DNA follows: TGTGCCACCAGTGATTTGACTCCGGGCAGGGGCTACAATGAGCAGTTCTTC. Translating gives CATSDLTPGRGYNEQFF.

The chain links TRBV6-2 or TRBV6-3 to TRBJ2-2, with D possibly TRBD2 on 5 matching bases. This CDR3 contains 19 residues. V was trimmed by 0 bases and J by 10 bases, leaving 27 bases between them. Germline lookup yields CDR1 MNHEY and CDR2 SVGEGT. CDR3 nucleotides: TGTGCCAGCAGTTACTCGACCTCTCTGGGCGACACCTCCGGGGAGGAGCTGTTTTTT. The encoded protein is CASSYSTSLGDTSGEELFF.

This clone was picked up a small number of times. V gene TRBV29-1 combines with J gene TRBJ1-5; TRBD1 might be the D (5 bases). The germline V and J ends were trimmed by 4 bases and 6 bases, with 19 bases remaining between them. Germline V lookup: CDR1 SQVTM, CDR2 ANQGSEA. The CDR3 spans 15 residues. The CDR3 loop is CSVASPPGLSQPQHF. DNA for the CDR3: TGCAGCGTTGCCAGCCCTCCGGGACTGTCTCAGCCCCAGCATTTT.

This chain links TRBV7-2 with TRBJ2-7, with a possible D match to TRBD2 (6 bases). Germline-derived CDR1 and CDR2 are SGHTA and FQGNSA. V was clipped by 2 bases and J by 6 bases, with 11 bases between them. The CDR3 has 13 residues. CDR3 amino acids: CASSLLRELEQYF. CDR3 DNA: TGTGCCAGCAGCTTACTACGGGAGCTCGAGCAGTACTTC.

The chain carries TRBV20-1 and TRBJ2-3, with D perhaps TRBD1 or TRBD2 (5 bases each). The germline V and J ends were trimmed by 6 bases and 6 bases, with 10 bases remaining between them. CDR3 length: 11 amino acids. Germline CDR1 and CDR2: DFQATT and SNEGSKA (reference sequence). CDR3 sequence: CSAQWGDTQYF. For the CDR3, the DNA is TGCAGTGCACAGTGGGGGGATACGCAGTATTTT.

The chain couples TRBV12-3 or TRBV12-4 to TRBJ2-1; no clear D. The CDR3 runs 13 residues. V lost 0 bases and J lost 5, with 5 bases in between. CDR3 in amino acids: CASSLARNNEQFF. The CDR3, as DNA: TGTGCCAGCAGTTTAGCGAGAAACAATGAGCAGTTCTTC.

The V call is TRBV6-6, the J call TRBJ1-4; D remains unclear. CDR1 and CDR2 (germline): MNHNY, SVGAGI (reference sequence). Trimming pared 2 bases from V and 4 bases from J, leaving 14 bases between. The CDR3 is made up of 16 amino acids. In DNA, the CDR3 is TGTGCCAGCAGTTACGTTGTCGTGGGGAGTAATGAAAAACTGTTTTTT. Its protein product is CASSYVVVGSNEKLFF.